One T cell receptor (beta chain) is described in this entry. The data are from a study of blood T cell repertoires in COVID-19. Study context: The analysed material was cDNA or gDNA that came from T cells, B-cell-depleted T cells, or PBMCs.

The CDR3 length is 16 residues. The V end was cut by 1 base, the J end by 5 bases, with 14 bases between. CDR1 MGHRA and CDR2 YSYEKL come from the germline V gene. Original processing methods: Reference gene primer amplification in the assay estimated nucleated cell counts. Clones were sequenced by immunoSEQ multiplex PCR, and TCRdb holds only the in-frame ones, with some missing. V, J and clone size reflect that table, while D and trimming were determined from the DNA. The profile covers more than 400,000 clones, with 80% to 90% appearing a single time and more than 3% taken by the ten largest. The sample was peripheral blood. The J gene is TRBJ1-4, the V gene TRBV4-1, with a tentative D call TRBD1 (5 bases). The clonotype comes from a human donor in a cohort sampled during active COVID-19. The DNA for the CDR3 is TGCGCCAGCAGCCAAGGTCTCAGGGTAGAAAATGAAAAACTGTTTTTT. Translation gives CASSQGLRVENEKLFF.